One and the same sample provided the 3 T cell receptor beta chains below, sequenced in a study of T cell changes during pregnancy in multiple sclerosis. Only in-frame clones appear in the TCRdb table, and some are missing; sequencing was by immunoSEQ multiplex PCR. The table has roughly 97,000 clones, about nine tenths seen once; the top ten hold just over 0.75%. The source was peripheral blood, collected in the second trimester of pregnancy. These receptors all stem from a female donor in good health, enrolled as a control in a pregnancy study.

This chain connects TRBV14 to TRBJ2-1; TRBD1 matches at 9 bases. Germline V CDR1 and CDR2: SGHDN, FVKESK. The CDR3 is 15 amino acids. The J segment lost 7 bases and the V segment lost 0 bases, leaving 4 bases of the junction unmatched. CDR3 region: CASSQEQGALNEQFF. The DNA of the CDR3 is TGTGCCAGCAGCCAAGAACAGGGGGCGTTGAATGAGCAGTTCTTC.

The CDR3 coding sequence is TGTGCCAGCAGTGAAGACAGGGATCTAGCCAAAAACATTCAGTACTTC. Its translation: CASSEDRDLAKNIQYF. V gene TRBV6-4 combines with J gene TRBJ2-4, with 7 positions matching TRBD1. CDR3 size: 16 residues. Germline loops: CDR1 MRHNA, CDR2 SNTAGT. Trimming cost V 3 bases and J 0 bases; bases outside gene matches: 5.

The genes are TRBV6-5 and TRBJ2-7, with a weak D call TRBD1 (5 bases). Germline V gene lookup returns CDR1 MNHEY and CDR2 SVGAGI. Trimming shortened V by 6 bases and J by 5 bases, and 11 bases separated the two germline ends. The CDR3 is 12 amino acids. The CDR3 loop is CASSSRVNEQYF. CDR3 bases: TGTGCCAGCAGCTCCAGGGTAAACGAGCAGTACTTC.